Below, one T cell receptor (beta chain) is given with its context. Its antigen remains unknown. Germline V gene lookup returns CDR1 SGHDN and CDR2 FVKESK. With V trimmed by 1 base and J by 1 base, 2 bases remained unmatched. The CDR3 sequence is 15 residues long. According to the study, genomic DNA was the template for TCR beta VDJ and CDR3 profiling. TCRdb analysed the reads with MiXCR anew, one entry per CDR3 protein. The sample carries around 180,000 distinct CDR3 sequences, over 60% recorded once. The record originates from a study of CD8+CD57+ T cells in acquired aplastic anemia. Study-wide points: There were some 27 CD8+ CDR3 sequences that occurred in both patients and controls.

The sequence was obtained from a human donor with severe aplastic anemia or a healthy control (not recorded which). The J gene is TRBJ2-7, the V gene TRBV14; 9 bases line up with TRBD1. Input material: sorted CD4+, CD8+, or CD8+CD57+ T cells (not recorded which) from PBMCs. CDR3 sequence reads: CASSQVGQGSYEQYF. CDR3 nucleotides: TGTGCCAGCAGCCAAGTTGGACAGGGGTCCTACGAGCAGTACTTC.